The 11 T cell receptor beta chains reported below all come from one sample, sequenced in a study of T cell responses to AZD1222 COVID-19 vaccine. TCRdb's copy holds only in-frame clones and misses some; the assay was immunoSEQ multiplex PCR. Of 100,000 to 150,000 clones in the sample, about nine tenths are singletons; the top ten hold 6.9%. Sequences were derived from peripheral blood, sampled on day 0 of AZD1222 vaccination. The receptors derive from an adult in good health.

This clone was recorded only once. The chain links TRBV28 to TRBJ1-2; 8 nucleotides align to TRBD1. Per germline, CDR1 MDHEN and CDR2 SYDVKM. V shed 8 bases, J shed 6 bases, and the junction held 8 bases outside the gene matches. This CDR3 spans 13 amino acids. The CDR3 DNA follows: TGTGCCAGCGGCTATCTGGACAGGGATGGCTACACCTTC. Protein product: CASGYLDRDGYTF.

The chain uses TRBV10-3 and TRBJ2-3; 8 bases match TRBD2. V dropped 2 bases and J dropped 5; count of bases not matched to a gene: 6. The CDR3 spans 15 residues. The germline V gene has CDR1 ENHRY and CDR2 SYGVKD. The CDR3 DNA reads as TGTGCCATCAGTGAGGGAGCGGGGGTTTTAGATACGCAGTATTTT. Residues: CAISEGAGVLDTQYF.

The J gene is TRBJ2-7, the V gene TRBV19; 8 positions match TRBD2. CDR1 LNHDA and CDR2 SQIVND come from the germline V gene (reference sequence). This CDR3 comprises 13 residues. V was pared by 6 bases and J by 2 bases, with 3 bases of the junction left unmatched. The CDR3 region is CASSSGGAYEQYF. The CDR3 region has the DNA TGTGCCAGTAGCTCCGGGGGGGCCTACGAGCAGTACTTC.

The genes are TRBV30 and TRBJ1-3; no clear D. V gave up 1 base and J gave up 0 bases, with 4 bases separating them. This CDR3 has 13 amino acids. CDR1 GTSNPN and CDR2 SVGIG come from the germline V gene (reference sequence). The CDR3 is CAWSGLSGNTIYF. CDR3 bases: TGTGCCTGGAGTGGGCTCTCTGGAAACACCATATATTTT.

The genes are TRBV28 and TRBJ1-6, with a tentative D call TRBD1 (5 bases). The CDR3 loop spans 17 amino acids. The ends were cut back, 3 bases at V and 6 bases at J, with 18 bases in the middle. The germline gives CDR1 MDHEN, CDR2 SYDVKM. The CDR3 sequence is CASSFYRQGTINSPLHF. As DNA, the CDR3 is TGTGCCAGCAGTTTCTACCGTCAGGGCACTATTAATTCACCCCTCCACTTT.

The rearrangement uses TRBV30 and TRBJ1-6; no definite D call. V was clipped by 0 bases and J by 7 bases, with 13 bases between them. There are 15 residues in the CDR3. Germline V CDR1 and CDR2: GTSNPN, SVGIG (reference sequence). As DNA, the CDR3 is TGTGCCTGGAGTGTAGTGGCAGGCGGGAATTCACCCCTCCACTTT. Residues: CAWSVVAGGNSPLHF.

The chain has TRBV10-3 and TRBJ2-3; D gene uncertain. Deletions cut 3 bases from V and 1 base from J, with 14 bases between. The V gene's germline CDR1 is ENHRY and CDR2 SYGVKD. The CDR3 has 16 residues. CDR3 sequence (DNA): TGTGCCATCAGTGACGTTGCGGCTAGAGGCACAGATACGCAGTATTTT. It yields the protein CAISDVAARGTDTQYF.

The rearrangement joins TRBV19 to TRBJ1-2; unclear D gene. V lost 5 bases to trimming and J lost 8 bases, with 9 bases between them. Germline loops: CDR1 LNHDA, CDR2 SQIVND (reference sequence). This CDR3 has 11 amino acids. Written as DNA, the CDR3 is TGTGCCAGTAGTGTGTATTGGGGCTACACCTTC. It encodes CASSVYWGYTF.

V gene TRBV19 combines with J gene TRBJ2-4, with 15 bases identical to TRBD2. CDR1 and CDR2 (germline): LNHDA, SQIVND (reference sequence). The junction had 2 bases not matched to a gene; V was cut back by 3 bases and J by 5 bases. The CDR3 contains 16 residues. CDR3 region: CASSMGLAGGQNIQYF. The DNA of the CDR3 is TGTGCCAGTAGTATGGGACTAGCGGGGGGACAAAACATTCAGTACTTC.

The V gene is TRBV4-3, the J gene TRBJ1-2; D might be TRBD1 (6 bases). The CDR3 runs 13 residues. Germline CDR1 reads LGHNA; CDR2 reads YSLEER. V lost 0 bases to trimming and J lost 6 bases, with 8 bases between them. CDR3 nucleotides: TGCGCCAGCAGCCAAGACAACAGGGATGGCTACACCTTC. The encoded protein is CASSQDNRDGYTF.

This rearrangement joins TRBV28 to TRBJ2-7, with TRBD2 identical over 12 bases. From germline, CDR1 is MDHEN and CDR2 SYDVKM. The CDR3 is 14 residues long. After removal of 6 bases from V and 3 bases from J, the junction contained 3 bases not matched to a gene. CDR3 bases: TGTGCCAGCAGCCGGACTAGCGGGGACTACGAGCAGTACTTC. It encodes CASSRTSGDYEQYF.